At least ten counts were recorded for the clone carrying this T cell receptor (beta chain). Its target is not known. The source of the sample is a study of spatial heterogeneity in lung cancer. As for time point: sample taken at primary tumor resection. Frozen PBMC, nontumor lung or tumor provided whole RNA, which was sequenced unsorted. Samples were donated by 72 untreated early-stage non-small cell lung cancer patients. TCRdb fed the 5' RACE reads into MiXCR, producing one record per CDR3 protein. Counted here are a few thousand distinct CDR3 sequences, roughly 9.8% occurring once; the ten biggest clones make up about 46%. Findings and limits, study-wide: Ubiquitous expanded tumor TCRs were seen in blood more at resection than at follow-up.

The germline V gene encodes CDR1 SGDLS and CDR2 YYNGEE. The CDR3 length is 13 residues. With 0 bases removed from V and 2 bases from J, the gap between germline ends came to 6 bases. The sequence was collected from a male donor with early-stage non-small cell lung cancer. Here the sequenced sample was PBMCs, taken at surgery. The rearrangement joins TRBV9 to TRBJ2-7, with a tentative D call TRBD1 (6 bases). The CDR3 DNA is TGTGCCAGCAGCGTAGGGACAGCCTACGAGCAGTACTTC. Its translation is CASSVGTAYEQYF.